A single T cell receptor beta chain is shown here with its context. Its antigen is unknown. Base quality data are lacking; no much larger clone is found one base away. This sample is part of a study of CD4 T cells in relation to SARS-CoV-2 and coronaviruses (dated by TCRdb to 2020 to 2022). At the level of the whole study: In the ViraFEST assay, PBMCs were cultured with antigen for about 11 days, after which TCR beta CDR3s were sequenced to identify clonal expansions specific to the antigen. An HIV-1 Nef peptide pool or a no-peptide culture served as the negative reference condition. Patient-derived lymphoblastoid cell lines were used to map the HLA restriction of shared crossreactive spike epitopes. At the level of individual TCR clonotypes, the study evaluated whether memory CD4+ T cells crossreact between the spike proteins of SARS-CoV-2 and those of common cold coronaviruses. The Adaptive Biotechnologies TCR-sequencing kit was used for samples from a few pre-COVID donors and for the naive versus memory experiments, whereas the other data were Illumina-based. A different TCR-beta assay, based on Illumina, was used to sequence expansion assays from other donors in the study.

CD4+ T cells from unexposed donors were collected before the COVID-19 pandemic (2011-2018). After roughly 11 days of culture, CD4+ T cells were isolated with the EasySep CD4+ T cell isolation kit. As cell numbers permitted, CD4+ T cells from unexposed donors were tested for reactivity to SARS-CoV-2 S and N and to four common cold coronavirus spike pools. Each well received about 1.9 million PBMCs, cultured in IMDM supplemented with around 4.7% human AB serum and about 10 IU/ml IL-2. Half of the culture medium was replaced with fresh IL-2-containing medium on days 3 and 7. In general, every peptide culture condition was set up in three replicate wells. Leukapheresis product for the unexposed donors was purchased commercially. Ficoll-Paque PLUS gradient centrifugation was used to isolate PBMCs from leukapheresis product or whole blood. PBMCs were either cryopreserved at -140°C or used fresh in the expansion assay. The QIAamp Micro DNA Kit was used to extract genomic DNA from the CD4+ T cells.

The library was prepared using the immunoSEQ multiplex PCR assay. Per the original workflow: During preprocessing, nonproductive sequences were removed, as were CDR3s that did not start with C, did not end with F or W, or were shorter than 7 amino acids. Antigen-specific clonotypes were called with the MANAFEST web app, based on expansion relative to reference and other culture wells. To be counted as positive, a clone had to show significant expansion compared with the reference culture, at an FDR below 0.05, in 2 of 3 replicate wells. Positive clones also required significant expansion versus all other tandem wells and an odds ratio above 5. After three terminal residues were trimmed from each end, CDR3 homology was quantified as pairwise Levenshtein distance using the stringdist R package. The table comes from immuneACCESS by way of TCRdb, which keeps in-frame sequences with V and J called. Part of the clones is missing from these tables; in studies checked, under half for an unresolved V gene and the rest for unknown reasons. Clone size and the V and J calls come from that table; the DNA yielded D and trimming. The sample records 15,000 to 20,000 clones, about 73% of which are singletons. Around 18% of the sample goes to the ten largest clones.

What the study reported, not specific to this receptor: Memory CD4+ clonotypes crossrecognizing SARS-CoV-2 and at least one common cold coronavirus spike were found in approximately 65% of donors. The study was limited by small numbers of patients and tested TCRs. Pre-pandemic and post-infection samples were not both contributed by any donor, so tracing of the source of pre-existing responses was limited. Because the crossreactivity analysis focused on spike protein, crossreactivity against other viral proteins was not assessed. Crossreactive clones showed significantly weaker SARS-CoV-2-driven expansion than monoreactive clones, consistent with antigenic imprinting.

The receptor was isolated from a human donor in good health. The sample comprised CD4+ T cells from PBMCs, cultured in vitro.

The DNA reads as follows: TGTGCCATCAGTGAAGAGGGGACTAGCGTCCAAGAGACCCAGTACTTC. It translates to CAISEEGTSVQETQYF. The V and J genes are TRBV10-3 and TRBJ2-5, with TRBD2 matching 10 junction bases. CDR1 and CDR2, per the germline V gene, are ENHRY and SYGVKD. From V the trimming removes 3 bases and from J it removes 1 base, while the gene matches leave 5 bases of the junction unaccounted for. Reading from cysteine to phenylalanine, the CDR3 counts 16 amino acids. Left in the record is the CDR3 DNA by itself, 48 bases read in frame from the first base.